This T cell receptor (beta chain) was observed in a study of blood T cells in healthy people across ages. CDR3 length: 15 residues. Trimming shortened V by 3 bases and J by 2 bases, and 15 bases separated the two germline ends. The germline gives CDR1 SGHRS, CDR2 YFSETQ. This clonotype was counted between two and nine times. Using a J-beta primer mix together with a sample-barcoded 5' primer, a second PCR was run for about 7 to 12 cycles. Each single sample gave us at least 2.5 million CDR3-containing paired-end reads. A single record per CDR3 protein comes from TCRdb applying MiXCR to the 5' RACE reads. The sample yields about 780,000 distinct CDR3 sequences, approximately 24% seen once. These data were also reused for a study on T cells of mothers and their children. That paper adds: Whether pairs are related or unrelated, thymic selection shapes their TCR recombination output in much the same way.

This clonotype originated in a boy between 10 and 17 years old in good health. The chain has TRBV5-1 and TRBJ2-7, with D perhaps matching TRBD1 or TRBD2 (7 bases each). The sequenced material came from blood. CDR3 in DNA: TGCGCCAGCAGCTCTCAGGGGGGGGGAACCTACGAGCAGTACTTC. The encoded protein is CASSSQGGGTYEQYF.